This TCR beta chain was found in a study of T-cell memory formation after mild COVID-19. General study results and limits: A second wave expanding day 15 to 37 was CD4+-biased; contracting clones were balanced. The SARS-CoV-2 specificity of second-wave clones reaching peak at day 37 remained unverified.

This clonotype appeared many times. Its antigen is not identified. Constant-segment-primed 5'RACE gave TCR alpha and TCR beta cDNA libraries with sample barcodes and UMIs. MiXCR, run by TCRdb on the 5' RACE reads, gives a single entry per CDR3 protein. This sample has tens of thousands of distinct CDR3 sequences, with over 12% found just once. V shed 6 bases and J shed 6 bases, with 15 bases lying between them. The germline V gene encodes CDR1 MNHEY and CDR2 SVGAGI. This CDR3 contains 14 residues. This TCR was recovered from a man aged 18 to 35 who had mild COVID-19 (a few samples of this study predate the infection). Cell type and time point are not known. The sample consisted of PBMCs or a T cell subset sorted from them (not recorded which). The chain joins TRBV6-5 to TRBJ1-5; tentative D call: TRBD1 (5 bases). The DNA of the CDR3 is TGTGCCAGCAGACCATCGATTGGGGGTCAGCCCCAGCATTTT. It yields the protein CASRPSIGGQPQHF.